Each of the 20 T cell receptor beta chains below was sequenced from the same sample in a study of cytomegalovirus exposure and HLA in healthy donors. The PCR used 60 Vbeta and 13 Jbeta primers. The data were produced by immunoSEQ multiplex PCR, yet TCRdb's version contains in-frame clones alone and is incomplete. The sample lists 150,000 to 200,000 clones; roughly 80% were seen once. The source material was PBMCs. The source of these receptors is a male donor in good health and CMV-seronegative.

The CDR3 loop reads CASSETTGNTEAFF. DNA of the CDR3: TGTGCCAGCAGCGAGACGACAGGGAACACTGAAGCTTTCTTT. The gene calls are TRBV7-8 and TRBJ1-1; tentatively, D is TRBD1 (6 bases). V was shortened by 5 bases and J by 1 base, with 11 bases between the two germline ends. The CDR3 has 14 amino acids. The germline V gene has CDR1 SGHVS and CDR2 FQNEAQ.

The count of this clone is one. The gene calls are TRBV20-1 and TRBJ2-2; D is ambiguous. The CDR3 length is 11 residues. V was pared by 7 bases and J by 4 bases, with 7 bases between. Germline V lookup: CDR1 DFQATT, CDR2 SNEGSKA (reference sequence). The CDR3 here is CSVLVTGELFF. The DNA for the CDR3 is TGCAGTGTCTTAGTCACCGGGGAGCTGTTTTTT.

The CDR3: CASRRDSEKLFF. CDR3 nucleotides: TGTGCCAGCCGCAGGGATAGCGAAAAACTGTTTTTT. This chain joins TRBV7-9 and TRBJ1-4; perhaps TRBD1 as D (5 bases). This CDR3 region has 12 residues. Trimming removed 8 bases at V and 8 bases at J, with 12 bases between. Per germline, CDR1 SEHNR and CDR2 FQNEAQ (reference sequence). Supplemented by reference TRBV7-9 and TRBJ1-4, the full variable domain reads DTGVSQNPRHKITKRGQNVTFRCDPISEHNRLYWYRQTLGQGPEFLTYFQNEAQLEKSRLLSDRFSAERPKGSFSTLEIQRTEQGDSAMYLCASRRDSEKLFFGSGTQLSVL.

This clone was seen only a few times. The rearrangement uses TRBV7-8 and TRBJ1-5; D possibly corresponds to TRBD1 (5 bases). Trimming took 6 bases from V and 2 from J, leaving 11 bases between them. The CDR3 sequence is 14 residues long. Germline values: CDR1 SGHVS, CDR2 FQNEAQ. Here the CDR3 DNA reads TGTGCCAGCAGACCAGGGTCGGGCAATCAGCCCCAGCATTTT. This gives the protein CASRPGSGNQPQHF.

Turning to this clone: One end of the junction is discordant with germline, which a read error may explain. This chain joins TRBV19 and TRBJ1-4; D gene uncertain. CDR1 is LNHDA, CDR2 SQIVND, per germline (reference sequence). This CDR3 has 16 residues. CDR3 nucleotides: TGTACCAGTAGTAGGGCCACCGGTAAAGCTAATGAAAAACTGTTTTTT. Translation gives CTSSRATGKANEKLFF.

This clone was seen a handful of times. The V call is TRBV4-2, the J call TRBJ2-3, with TRBD2 identical over 12 bases. The CDR3 extends over 20 amino acids. CDR1 is LGHNA and CDR2 is YNFKEQ in the germline V gene. After removal of 0 bases from V and 2 bases from J, the junction contained 12 bases not matched to a gene. The CDR3 DNA is TGTGCCAGCAGCCAAGAATGGAGACTAGCGGGAGAAGGGGTCACAGATACGCAGTATTTT. Translating gives CASSQEWRLAGEGVTDTQYF.

This clone was seen a few times. The gene calls are TRBV5-8 and TRBJ2-7; D might be TRBD2 (6 bases). The CDR3 has 14 amino acids. Trimming shortened V by 5 bases and J by 2 bases, and 14 bases separated the two germline ends. Germline V CDR1 and CDR2: SGHTS, YDEGEE. DNA for the CDR3: TGTGCCAGCAGGCTGGGACTGTCTACCTACGAGCAGTACTTC. It encodes CASRLGLSTYEQYF.

V usage is TRBV11-2 and J usage is TRBJ2-3, with 12 bases lining up with TRBD2. Trimming took 5 bases from V and 0 from J; bases not matched to a gene: 6. The germline V gene has CDR1 SGHAT and CDR2 FQNNGV. CDR3 length: 17 residues. The CDR3 sequence is CASSKGLAGTSTDTQYF. CDR3 coding DNA: TGTGCCAGCAGCAAAGGACTAGCGGGAACAAGCACAGATACGCAGTATTTT. Using reference TRBV11-2 and TRBJ2-3 for the parts outside the CDR3, the full variable domain is EAGVAQSPRYKIIEKRQSVAFWCNPISGHATLYWYQQILGQGPKLLIQFQNNGVVDDSQLPKDRFSAERLKGVDSTLKIQPAKLEDSAVYLCASSKGLAGTSTDTQYFGPGTRLTVL.

The rearrangement joins TRBV5-5 to TRBJ2-5, with 7 bases identical to TRBD1. CDR3 length equals 13 residues. Germline assignment: CDR1 SGHKS and CDR2 YYEKEE (reference sequence). V trimming: 2 bases; J trimming: 11 bases; junction bases outside the gene matches: 9. CDR3 nucleotides: TGTGCCAGCAGCTTCATCAGGGGGTGGGAGCAGTACTTC. Translating it yields CASSFIRGWEQYF.

The V gene is TRBV11-3, the J gene TRBJ2-3; D perhaps matches TRBD2 (6 bases). The CDR3 runs to 16 residues. Trimming shortened V by 4 bases and J by 1 base, and 15 bases separated the two germline ends. Per germline, CDR1 SGHNT and CDR2 YENEEA. The CDR3 protein is CASSSGTALGTDTQYF. The CDR3 DNA reads TGTGCCAGCAGCTCCGGGACTGCTTTAGGCACAGATACGCAGTATTTT.

V is TRBV27 and J is TRBJ2-1; TRBD2 aligns across 9 bases. With V trimmed by 3 bases and J by 7 bases, 7 bases remained unmatched. Germline V gene data show CDR1 as MNHEY and CDR2 as SMNVEV (reference sequence). The CDR3 is 15 residues long. The CDR3 reads CASSFLASGINEQFF. CDR3 bases: TGTGCCAGCAGTTTCTTGGCTAGCGGGATTAATGAGCAGTTCTTC.

The chain carries TRBV5-1 and TRBJ1-1; tentatively, D is TRBD1 (5 bases). The V gene lost 4 bases and the J gene lost 1 base, with 11 bases spanning the gap. CDR1 and CDR2 from the germline V gene are SGHRS and YFSETQ. The CDR3 has 14 residues. The CDR3, as DNA: TGCGCCAGCAGCCAGGGATTCGAGAACACTGAAGCTTTCTTT. Its translation: CASSQGFENTEAFF.

The V gene is TRBV15, the J gene TRBJ1-6, with TRBD1 matching 7 bases. Germline assignment: CDR1 LNHNV and CDR2 YYDKDF (reference sequence). Trimming at V came to 5 bases and at J to 0 bases, leaving 7 bases not matched to a gene. The CDR3 sequence is 17 residues long. The CDR3 DNA reads as TGTGCCACCAGCCGACAGGGATCCAGCTCCTATAATTCACCCCTCCACTTT. Translated, it gives CATSRQGSSSYNSPLHF.

The gene calls are TRBV6-1 and TRBJ1-1; 9 bases are a match to TRBD1. Germline CDR1 reads MNHNS; CDR2 reads SASEGT. V lost 4 bases to trimming and J lost 11 bases; unmatched junction nucleotides: 5. There are 12 residues in the CDR3. The CDR3 sequence: CASSGTGVGAFF. CDR3 bases: TGTGCCAGCAGTGGGACAGGGGTGGGGGCTTTCTTT.

V is TRBV2 and J is TRBJ2-2; possibly TRBD1 for D (5 bases). Germline V gives CDR1 SNHLY, CDR2 FYNNEI. The V end was cut by 7 bases, the J end by 1 base, with 19 bases between. The CDR3 sequence is 17 residues long. As DNA, the CDR3 is TGTGCCAGCATAGGGGCAGGGTGGCGCGAGAACACCGGGGAGCTGTTTTTT. It codes for CASIGAGWRENTGELFF.

In the case of this clone: The same CDR3 is also encoded by other DNA sequences in this sample. V usage is TRBV19 and J usage is TRBJ2-7; 9 nucleotides line up with TRBD1. The CDR3 is 14 amino acids. Losses at the gene ends were 5 bases for V and 3 bases for J; bases not matched to a gene: 5. Germline V gene sequence: CDR1 LNHDA, CDR2 SQIVND (reference sequence). CDR3 protein: CASSATGGIYEQYF. The CDR3 nucleotides read TGTGCCAGTAGTGCGACAGGGGGAATCTACGAGCAGTACTTC. The entire variable domain, with the rest obtained from reference TRBV19 and TRBJ2-7, is as follows: DGGITQSPKYLFRKEGQNVTLSCEQNLNHDAMYWYRQDPGQGLRLIYYSQIVNDFQKGDIAEGYSVSREKKESFPLTVTSAQKNPTAFYLCASSATGGIYEQYFGPGTRLTVT.

The chain carries TRBV28 and TRBJ1-1, with 7 positions matching TRBD1. V shed 1 base, J shed 5 bases, and the junction held 1 base outside the gene matches. Germline V gene sequence: CDR1 MDHEN, CDR2 SYDVKM. This CDR3 spans 13 amino acids. The CDR3 DNA follows: TGTGCCAGCAGTTTATACAGGGGTACTGAAGCTTTCTTT. It yields the protein CASSLYRGTEAFF.

The rearrangement joins TRBV25-1 to TRBJ2-7, with D perhaps matching TRBD2 (6 bases). The ends were cut back, 6 bases at V and 2 bases at J, with 11 bases in the middle. The CDR3 totals 13 residues. Germline CDR1 reads MGHDK; CDR2 reads SYGVNS. CDR3 nucleotides: TGTGCCAGCAGGTCGGACTACCCCTACGAGCAGTACTTC. It codes for CASRSDYPYEQYF.

This chain uses TRBV5-1 with TRBJ2-5, with 9 bases matching TRBD2. The length of the CDR3 is 13 residues. Per germline, CDR1 SGHRS and CDR2 YFSETQ. Trimming at V came to 2 bases and at J to 4 bases, leaving 0 bases not matched to a gene. Here the CDR3 reads CASSLLAGETQYF. In DNA, the CDR3 is TGCGCCAGCAGCTTACTAGCGGGAGAGACCCAGTACTTC.

The chain employs TRBV21-1 and TRBJ1-2; the table gives TRBD1 as D, unverified against the DNA. TRBV21-1 is listed as a pseudogene. This CDR3 comprises 14 residues. This chain's CDR3 is CASSKARGKYGYTF. The CDR3 region has the DNA TGTGCCAGCAGCAAAGCAAGGGGTAAGTATGGCTACACCTTC.